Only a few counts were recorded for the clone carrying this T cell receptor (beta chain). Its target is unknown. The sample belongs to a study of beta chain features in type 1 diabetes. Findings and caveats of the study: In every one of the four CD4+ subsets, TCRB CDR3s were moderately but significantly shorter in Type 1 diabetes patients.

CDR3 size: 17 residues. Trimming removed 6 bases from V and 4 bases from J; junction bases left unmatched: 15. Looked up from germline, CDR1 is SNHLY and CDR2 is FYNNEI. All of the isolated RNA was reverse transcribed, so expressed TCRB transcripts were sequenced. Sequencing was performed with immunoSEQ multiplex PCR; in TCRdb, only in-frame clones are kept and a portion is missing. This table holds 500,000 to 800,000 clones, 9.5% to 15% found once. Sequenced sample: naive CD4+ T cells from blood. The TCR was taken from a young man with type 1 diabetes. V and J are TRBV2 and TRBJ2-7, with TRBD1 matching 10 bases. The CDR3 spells CASSQWGTGASRYEQYF. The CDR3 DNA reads TGTGCCAGCAGCCAATGGGGGACAGGGGCATCGAGGTACGAGCAGTACTTC. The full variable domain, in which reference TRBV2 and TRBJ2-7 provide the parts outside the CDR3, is EPEVTQTPSHQVTQMGQEVILRCVPISNHLYFYWYRQILGQKVEFLVSFYNNEISEKSEIFDDQFSVERPDGSNFTLKIRSTKLEDSAMYFCASSQWGTGASRYEQYFGPGTRLTVT.